This T cell receptor (beta chain) is from a study of blood T cell repertoires in COVID-19. Background on the study: Whether acute or convalescent, the COVID-19 samples came from the United States, Italy and Spain. Sources were T cells, B-cell-depleted T cells, or PBMCs; the material itself was cDNA or gDNA.

This clone has just a few counts. The CDR3 extends over 15 amino acids. V dropped 0 bases and J dropped 3; count of bases not matched to a gene: 2. The germline V gene has CDR1 MNHEY and CDR2 SVGAGI. In the original analysis: Counts of nucleated cells, estimated from reference gene primer amplification, were obtained. Assay used: immunoSEQ multiplex PCR; TCRdb lists only in-frame clones, some missing. The DNA gave D and trimming, while V, J and clone size come from that table. Of a few hundred thousand clones listed, about 81% are singletons. The TCR comes from a young man with acute COVID-19. The chain uses TRBV6-5 and TRBJ1-3; the match to TRBD1 covers 7 bases. Sequenced input: PBMCs or T cells enriched from blood (not recorded which). CDR3 in amino acids: CASSYSRQGGNTIYF. The DNA for the CDR3 is TGTGCCAGCAGTTACTCCCGACAGGGTGGAAACACCATATATTTT.